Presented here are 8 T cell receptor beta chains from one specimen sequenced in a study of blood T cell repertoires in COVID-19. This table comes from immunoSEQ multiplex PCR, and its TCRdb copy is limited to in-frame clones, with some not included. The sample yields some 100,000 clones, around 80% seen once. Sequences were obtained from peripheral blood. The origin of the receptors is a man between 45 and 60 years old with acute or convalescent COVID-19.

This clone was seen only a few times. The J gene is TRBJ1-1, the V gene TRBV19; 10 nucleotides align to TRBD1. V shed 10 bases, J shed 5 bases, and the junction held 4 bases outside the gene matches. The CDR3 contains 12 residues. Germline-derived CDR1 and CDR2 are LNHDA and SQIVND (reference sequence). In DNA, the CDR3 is TGTGCCACTTGGGACAGGGGTACTGAAGCTTTCTTT. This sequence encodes CATWDRGTEAFF.

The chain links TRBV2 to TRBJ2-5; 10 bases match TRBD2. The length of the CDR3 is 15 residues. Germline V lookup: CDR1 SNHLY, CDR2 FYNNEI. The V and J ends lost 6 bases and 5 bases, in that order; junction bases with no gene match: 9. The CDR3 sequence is CASREASGSSETQYF. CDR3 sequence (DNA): TGTGCCAGCAGGGAGGCTAGCGGGAGCTCGGAGACCCAGTACTTC.

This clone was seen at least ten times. The CDR3 protein is CASSFGTGGNYGYTF. DNA of the CDR3: TGTGCCAGCAGCTTTGGGACAGGAGGGAACTATGGCTACACCTTC. The chain joins TRBV5-4 to TRBJ1-2; TRBD1 matches 8 bases. V was clipped by 2 bases and J by 2 bases; unmatched bases: 5. The CDR3 contains 15 residues. Germline CDR1 reads SGHNT; CDR2 reads YYREEE (reference sequence).

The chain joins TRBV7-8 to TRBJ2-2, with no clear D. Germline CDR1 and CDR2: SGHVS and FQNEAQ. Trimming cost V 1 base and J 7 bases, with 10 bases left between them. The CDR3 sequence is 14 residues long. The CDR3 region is CASSLVARGGELFF. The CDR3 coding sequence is TGTGCCAGCAGCTTAGTGGCTAGAGGCGGGGAGCTGTTTTTT.

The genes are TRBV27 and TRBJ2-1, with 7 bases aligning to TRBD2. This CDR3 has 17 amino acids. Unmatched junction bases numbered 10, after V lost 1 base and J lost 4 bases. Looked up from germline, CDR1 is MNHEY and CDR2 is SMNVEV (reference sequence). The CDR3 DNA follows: TGTGCCAGCAGTTTATTGGCCCTGGGGGGGGAATACAATGAGCAGTTCTTC. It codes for CASSLLALGGEYNEQFF.

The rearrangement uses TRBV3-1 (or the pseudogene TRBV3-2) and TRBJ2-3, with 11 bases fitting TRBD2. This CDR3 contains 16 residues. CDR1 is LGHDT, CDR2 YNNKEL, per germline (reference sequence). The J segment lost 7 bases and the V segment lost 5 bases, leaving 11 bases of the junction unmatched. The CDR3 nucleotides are TGTGCCAGCAGCACCGGGACTAGCGGTCCGGGCCATACGCAGTATTTT. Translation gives CASSTGTSGPGHTQYF.

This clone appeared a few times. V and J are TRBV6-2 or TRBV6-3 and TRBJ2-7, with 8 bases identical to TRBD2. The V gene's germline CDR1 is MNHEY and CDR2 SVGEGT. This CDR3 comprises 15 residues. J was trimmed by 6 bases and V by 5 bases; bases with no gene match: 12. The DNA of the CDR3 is TGTGCCAGCAGTCCGGTACTAGCGGTGTCAGGCGAGCAGTACTTC. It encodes CASSPVLAVSGEQYF.

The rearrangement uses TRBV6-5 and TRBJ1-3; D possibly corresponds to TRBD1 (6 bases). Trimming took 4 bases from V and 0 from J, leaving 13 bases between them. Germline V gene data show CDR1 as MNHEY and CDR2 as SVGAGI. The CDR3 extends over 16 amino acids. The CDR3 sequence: CASSWDTSSSGNTIYF. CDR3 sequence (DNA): TGTGCCAGCAGTTGGGACACTTCAAGCTCTGGAAACACCATATATTTT.